These T cell receptor beta chains were read from a single sample in a study of blood T cell repertoires in COVID-19. Clones were read by immunoSEQ multiplex PCR, and TCRdb kept only the in-frame ones, dropping some. The sample records 150,000 to 200,000 clones, about 85% being singletons. The sequencing input was peripheral blood. The receptors originated from a man between 60 and 75 years old with active or convalescent COVID-19. Both conserved end residues are part of each CDR3. Fields, in order: clone size, V gene, J gene, D gene, CDR3 DNA, CDR3 protein. A D gene is named only where the DNA matches it firmly. Clone size is not always given. Where it is, it says once, few, many or a class for expanded clones.

.	TRBV11-2	TRBJ2-7	.	TGTGCCAGCAGCTTAGGTCTCTACGAGCAGTACTTC	CASSLGLYEQYF
.	TRBV4-2	TRBJ1-1	TRBD1	TGTGCCAGCAGCCACGGACAGGGGGCGACTGAAGCTTTCTTT	CASSHGQGATEAFF
.	TRBV12-3/TRBV12-4	TRBJ1-2	.	TGTGCCAGCAGTTTGCTTCGGAACTATGGCTACACCTTC	CASSLLRNYGYTF
once	TRBV9	TRBJ2-3	.	TGTGCCAGCAGCGTCGACCGGGGAGGGCAGTATTTT	CASSVDRGGQYF
.	TRBV4-1	TRBJ1-2	.	TGCGCCAGCAGCCAAGGGGGCGGTGGGCTCAACTATGGCTACACCTTC	CASSQGGGGLNYGYTF
.	TRBV7-9	TRBJ2-1	.	TGTGCCAGCAGCCCCCCGGGGCGGGTAGGGACTTCAGAGCAGTTCTTC	CASSPPGRVGTSEQFF
.	TRBV4-2	TRBJ1-4	TRBD1	TGTGCCAGCAGCCGTCGGGACAGCTCAACTAATGAAAAACTGTTTTTT	CASSRRDSSTNEKLFF
.	TRBV7-9	TRBJ1-2	.	TGTGCCAGCAGCCTACCCTTGGGCAGGGGCGACTATGGCTACACCTTC	CASSLPLGRGDYGYTF
.	TRBV7-2	TRBJ2-5	TRBD2	TGTGCCAGCAGCTTAACGGGGGGGACGGAGACCCAGTACTTC	CASSLTGGTETQYF
.	TRBV24-1	TRBJ1-5	TRBD1	TGTGCCACCAGTGCCAAAGACAGGGGGGGCAATCAGCCCCAGCATTTT	CATSAKDRGGNQPQHF
once	TRBV5-5	TRBJ2-3	TRBD2	TGTGCCAGCAGCTCACACGGGGGGGCAGGCACAGATACGCAGTATTTT	CASSSHGGAGTDTQYF
once	TRBV5-1	TRBJ2-5	TRBD2	TGCGCCAGCAGCTTGGCCAGACCGGGACTAGCAGAGACCCAGTACTTC	CASSLARPGLAETQYF
many	TRBV27	TRBJ2-7	.	TGTGCCAGCAGTCCCGGTCAGGGGGGCTACGAGCAGTACTTC	CASSPGQGGYEQYF
.	TRBV10-2	TRBJ2-5	TRBD1	TGCGCCAGCAGACCAACCGGGACAGGGAATATTCAGACCCAGTACTTC	CASRPTGTGNIQTQYF
.	TRBV19	TRBJ1-2	.	TGTGCCAGTAGTATAGGAACAGGCTATGGCTACACCTTC	CASSIGTGYGYTF
once	TRBV9	TRBJ2-1	TRBD1	TGTGCCAGCAGCCCCCAGGACAGGGGGGGGAATGAGCAGTTCTTC	CASSPQDRGGNEQFF
.	TRBV6-5	TRBJ1-2	.	TGTGCCAGCAGCCGAGGGGGGGGAAACTATGGCTACACCTTC	CASSRGGGNYGYTF
.	TRBV6-5	TRBJ2-7	.	TGTGCCAGCGGGGCAGGGAACCCCTACGAGCAGTACTTC	CASGAGNPYEQYF
.	TRBV5-1	TRBJ2-3	TRBD2	TGCGCCAGCAGCTTGGCTATAGCGGGGTCGAGCACAGATACGCAGTATTTT	CASSLAIAGSSTDTQYF
.	TRBV19	TRBJ1-1	.	TGTGCCAGTAGTTCCGGCAGGACTGAAGCTTTCTTT	CASSSGRTEAFF
.	TRBV6-5	TRBJ1-4	TRBD1	TGTGCCAGCAGTTACGTACAGGGGACTAATGAAAAACTGTTTTTT	CASSYVQGTNEKLFF
.	TRBV5-1	TRBJ2-1	TRBD2	TGCGCCAGCAGTTCCGGGACTAGCGGGGCGGATGAGCAGTTCTTC	CASSSGTSGADEQFF
.	TRBV9	TRBJ2-3	TRBD2	TGTGCCAGCAGCGTTGGCGGGGGGGCAGATACGCAGTATTTT	CASSVGGGADTQYF
.	TRBV11-2	TRBJ1-2	.	TGTGCCAGCAGCTCGGCCCGACAGTCCAACTATGGCTACACCTTC	CASSSARQSNYGYTF
.	TRBV6-1	TRBJ1-2	TRBD1	TGTGCCAGCAGTGAGTACAGGGGCAGGGGCTACACCTTC	CASSEYRGRGYTF
.	TRBV4-2	TRBJ2-1	.	TGTGCCAGCAGCCAAGACAGGGGTTCTACCTACAATGAGCAGTTCTTC	CASSQDRGSTYNEQFF
.	TRBV5-1	TRBJ1-6	.	TGCGCCAGCAGAGACAGCCCCTCCTATAATTCACCCCTCCACTTT	CASRDSPSYNSPLHF
.	TRBV19	TRBJ1-1	.	TGTGCCAGTAGTATAGATGGGAAGGGAGGAACTGAAGCTTTCTTT	CASSIDGKGGTEAFF
.	TRBV5-1	TRBJ2-1	TRBD1	TGCGCCAGCAGCTTGGGACAGGGGGCCGGCAATGAGCAGTTCTTC	CASSLGQGAGNEQFF
.	TRBV5-1	TRBJ2-7	TRBD1	TGCGCCAGCAGCTCCGGGACAGGGGGCTCCGAGCAGTACTTC	CASSSGTGGSEQYF
once	TRBV28	TRBJ2-7	.	TGTGCCAGCAGTTTCCTCGGCGAGCAGTACTTC	CASSFLGEQYF
.	TRBV5-4	TRBJ2-1	.	TGTGCCAGCAGCTCTACAGGGTATGAGCAGTTCTTC	CASSSTGYEQFF
.	TRBV10-2	TRBJ1-5	.	TGCGCCAGCAACGCAGGGGCTCAGCCCCAGCATTTT	CASNAGAQPQHF
.	TRBV19	TRBJ1-2	.	TGTGCCAGTAGTCCTCCCGGGGAAAACTATGGCTACACCTTC	CASSPPGENYGYTF
once	TRBV2	TRBJ2-2	TRBD2	TGTGCCAGCAGTAAGGAGCGGGGGGCAACCGGGGAGCTGTTTTTT	CASSKERGATGELFF
.	TRBV21-1	TRBJ1-5	.	TGTGCCAGCAGCAACCGGGGGATCGGGGATTTT	CASSNRGIGDF
.	TRBV18	TRBJ1-2	.	TGTGCCAGCTCACCACCAGGTGGAGAGGGCGTGGACTATGGCTACACCTTC	CASSPPGGEGVDYGYTF
.	TRBV30	TRBJ1-1	.	TGTGCCTGGAGTAGACCGGGGACTGAAGCTTTCTTT	CAWSRPGTEAFF
.	TRBV10-2	TRBJ1-6	.	TGCGCCAGCAGTGGGGGGACACTCGAAGGTGGTTCACCCCTCCACTTT	CASSGGTLEGGSPLHF
.	TRBV5-1	TRBJ1-2	TRBD1	TGCGCCAGCAGCCCTGACAGGGACTATGGCTACACCTTC	CASSPDRDYGYTF
.	TRBV14	TRBJ1-1	.	TGTGCCAGCAGCCAAGATCGAAGACAGAACACTGAAGCTTTCTTT	CASSQDRRQNTEAFF
.	TRBV3-1/TRBV3-2	TRBJ1-2	.	TGTGCCAGCAGCCCCCTTCGGGCTAACTATGGCTACACCTTC	CASSPLRANYGYTF
.	TRBV2	TRBJ1-3	.	TGTGCCAGCAGGCTTCAGGGTACGACATATTTT	CASRLQGTTYF
once	TRBV30	TRBJ1-3	TRBD1	TGTGCCTGGAGTAAACCCAGGGGGCCACGTGGAAACACCATATATTTT	CAWSKPRGPRGNTIYF
.	TRBV3-1/TRBV3-2	TRBJ2-3	TRBD2	TGTGCCAGCAGTCTCCTCGCTAGCGGGAGCACAGATACGCAGTATTTT	CASSLLASGSTDTQYF
.	TRBV10-3	TRBJ1-3	.	TGTGCCATCCAACATTCAGGGGACTCTGGAAACACCATATATTTT	CAIQHSGDSGNTIYF
.	TRBV5-1	TRBJ1-1	TRBD1	TGCGCCAGCAGCTCACAGGGGGCCACTGAAGCTTTCTTT	CASSSQGATEAFF
.	TRBV3-1/TRBV3-2	TRBJ1-4	TRBD1	TGTGCCAGCAGCCAATGGGACAGGCGTAATGAAAAACTGTTTTTT	CASSQWDRRNEKLFF
.	TRBV5-4	TRBJ2-3	.	TGTGCCAGCAGCTTGGGTGGGACACTTGGACGCACAGATACGCAGTATTTT	CASSLGGTLGRTDTQYF
.	TRBV6-5	TRBJ1-2	.	TGTGCCAGCGCCACGGGACTGGATGGCTACACCTTC	CASATGLDGYTF
.	TRBV11-2	TRBJ1-3	.	TGTGCCAGCAGCTTAGCAGGTCTTTATCTGCAGGGACTTGGAAACACCATATATTTT	CASSLAGLYLQGLGNTIYF
.	TRBV5-1	TRBJ2-5	TRBD2	TGCGCCAGCAGCTTGGGGGCTAGCGGGGGAGAGACCCAGTACTTC	CASSLGASGGETQYF
.	TRBV10-3	TRBJ2-2	.	TGTGCCATCAGTGAGACAAAAAACACCGGGGAGCTGTTTTTT	CAISETKNTGELFF